This is a list of T cell receptor beta chains from one sample in a study of T-cell reconstitution after alpha-beta-depleted transplantation in children. Each CDR3 protein is one row after TCRdb ran MiXCR on the PCR reads. The sample lists about 610,000 distinct CDR3 sequences, roughly a tenth occurring once. Sequenced here: PBMCs from the stem cell graft donor, sampled from the stem cell graft. The source of these receptors is a human donor who donated a stem cell graft to a child with acute myeloid leukemia. Each CDR3 is given without its conserved first and last residue. Fields, in order: V gene, J gene, CDR3 protein.

TRBV6-1	TRBJ1-1	ASSHGRGRMNTEAF
TRBV6-1	TRBJ1-2	ATIGRADPSNYGYT
TRBV7-8	TRBJ2-7	ASSLAVITSGRTHEQY
TRBV9	TRBJ1-3	ASSINTESTIY
TRBV28	TRBJ2-7	ASISNPGQGREQY
TRBV12-3/TRBV12-4	TRBJ2-1	ASSSLSGGPYNEQF
TRBV6-2/TRBV6-3	TRBJ1-1	ASSYRGQRGTEAF
TRBV9	TRBJ2-3	ASSASGREGFTDTQY
TRBV20-1	TRBJ2-7	SARAQTYEQY
TRBV7-6	TRBJ1-1	ASSLSTGATEAF
TRBV11-2	TRBJ1-3	ASSRDTSGNTIY
TRBV27	TRBJ2-3	ASSLQDRGADTQY
TRBV20-1	TRBJ2-1	SASAAVYNEQF
TRBV24-1	TRBJ2-7	ATSEAGTGTYEQY
TRBV11-2	TRBJ2-1	ASSGPFS
TRBV5-1	TRBJ2-7	ASSDRGGFYEQY
TRBV24-1	TRBJ1-2	ATSDSGTGNYGYT
TRBV20-1	TRBJ1-5	SARGRSRDQPQH
TRBV7-8	TRBJ2-1	ASSARRTSSHEQF
TRBV28	TRBJ2-3	ASSIPGTDTQY
TRBV20-1	TRBJ1-5	SARVRQNNQPQH
TRBV20-1	TRBJ2-3	SCTGTSGFTDTQY
TRBV5-1	TRBJ2-1	ASSRGTSGLNEQF
TRBV5-6	TRBJ2-4	ASSLEGGPSKNIQY
TRBV5-1	TRBJ2-7	ASSLAGTSGIYEQY
TRBV12-3/TRBV12-4	TRBJ1-1	ASSVGTVEAF
TRBV2	TRBJ2-7	ASSDPSRGYEQY
TRBV20-1	TRBJ2-7	SARPGLLGEQY
TRBV7-6	TRBJ2-3	ASSLRAKSGSWADTQY
TRBV5-1	TRBJ2-1	ASSPEANEQF
TRBV27	TRBJ2-2	ASSTRDGSNTGELF
TRBV2	TRBJ1-2	ASTSGEPYRSYGYT
TRBV19	TRBJ2-3	ASRNLQALYTDTQY
TRBV9	TRBJ2-1	ASSVGGGRVFNEQF
TRBV12-3/TRBV12-4	TRBJ1-1	ASSQPIKGAF
TRBV9	TRBJ2-7	ASSVSFDVPYEQY
TRBV4-3	TRBJ2-5	ASSQGLAALETQY
TRBV7-2	TRBJ1-5	ASSLGFSEPQH
TRBV28	TRBJ1-2	ASSLARKGVPGYT
TRBV12-3/TRBV12-4	TRBJ1-6	ASSLSRDRGSPLH
TRBV7-9	TRBJ2-6	GTRNAGANVLT
TRBV20-1	TRBJ2-1	SARRPNRGFRNEQF
TRBV29-1	TRBJ2-7	SVEKGEQY
TRBV4-3	TRBJ2-7	ASSQERLAAYEQY
TRBV5-1	TRBJ2-2	ASRQVSGNTGELF
TRBV4-3	TRBJ2-3	ASSQDSGDADTQY
TRBV28	TRBJ1-1	ASSLWVSGANTEAF
TRBV2	TRBJ2-2	ASRPGSNTGELF
TRBV7-8	TRBJ2-5	ASSPSGRGETQY
TRBV12-3/TRBV12-4	TRBJ2-2	ASSPRDTWEGELF
TRBV5-1	TRBJ2-6	ASRDSRPSGANVLT
TRBV7-2	TRBJ2-1	ASSFLLAGRLYNEQF